The 20 T cell receptor beta chains in this list originate from one sample, sequenced in a study of T cell changes during pregnancy in multiple sclerosis (dated by TCRdb to 2018 to 2020). The library was prepared using the immunoSEQ multiplex PCR assay. TCRdb limited this immuneACCESS table to in-frame rearrangements with V and J called. A share of clones is missing; checked studies link under half to unresolved V genes, and the rest is unexplained. Present in this sample are tens of thousands of clones, over 80% of which were seen just once. The ten top clones hold roughly 1.4% of the sample. Sample: peripheral blood. The receptors were sampled from a female donor with multiple sclerosis, enrolled in a pregnancy study.

V gene TRBV6-4 combines with J gene TRBJ2-1, with D possibly called TRBD1 or TRBD2 (5 bases each). V was clipped by 4 bases and J by 7 bases, with 17 bases between them. This CDR3 contains 15 residues. The germline CDR1 and CDR2 sequences are MRHNA and SNTAGT. The CDR3 protein is CASSARDGEGNEQFF. CDR3 sequence (DNA): TGTGCCAGCAGTGCCCGGGACGGAGAGGGGAATGAGCAGTTCTTC.

V and J are TRBV5-4 and TRBJ2-1; the D gene is possibly TRBD1 (6 bases). V shed 7 bases and J shed 5 bases, with 19 bases lying between them. CDR1 is SGHNT and CDR2 is YYREEE in the germline V gene (reference sequence). The CDR3 has 15 amino acids. The CDR3 bases are TGTGCCAGCGGGGCCGACTCCAGGGGCGACAATGAGCAGTTCTTC. Encoded protein: CASGADSRGDNEQFF.

The V call is TRBV6-6, the J call TRBJ2-1; TRBD1 matches 8 bases. CDR3 size: 15 residues. The J segment lost 4 bases and the V segment lost 7 bases, leaving 9 bases of the junction unmatched. The germline V gene encodes CDR1 MNHNY and CDR2 SVGAGI (reference sequence). The CDR3 loop is CASTPLGTGYNEQFF. The CDR3 nucleotides are TGTGCCAGCACCCCCCTCGGGACAGGTTACAATGAGCAGTTCTTC.

The rearrangement uses TRBV7-9 and TRBJ2-5; 7 bases are shared with TRBD2. CDR3 size: 16 residues. V shed 1 base, J shed 1 base, and the junction held 6 bases outside the gene matches. Germline assignment: CDR1 SEHNR and CDR2 FQNEAQ (reference sequence). The CDR3 DNA sequence: TGTGCCAGCAGCTTAGGGCGGGAGTTGATCCAAGAGACCCAGTACTTC. Amino acids: CASSLGRELIQETQYF.

V and J are TRBV5-1 and TRBJ1-1; TRBD1 aligns across 7 bases. Germline V CDR1 and CDR2: SGHRS, YFSETQ. The CDR3 runs to 13 residues. The ends lost 4 bases at V and 8 bases at J; junction bases unmatched: 8. The CDR3 DNA sequence: TGCGCCAGCAGCCCAGGCGGGGACAGAGAAGCTTTCTTT. It specifies CASSPGGDREAFF.

J is TRBJ2-3 and V is TRBV28; D tentatively reads TRBD1 or TRBD2 (5 bases each). The germline CDR1 and CDR2 sequences are MDHEN and SYDVKM. The CDR3 is made up of 15 amino acids. V lost 5 bases and J lost 4, with 16 bases in between. The CDR3 bases are TGTGCCAGCAGTGACCGGGACCCGGTCCCAGATACGCAGTATTTT. This encodes CASSDRDPVPDTQYF.

The rearrangement links TRBV6-1 to TRBJ1-2; maybe TRBD1 (5 bases). Trimming pared 2 bases from V and 7 bases from J, leaving 20 bases between. The germline gives CDR1 MNHNS, CDR2 SASEGT. CDR3 length equals 16 residues. The CDR3 DNA sequence: TGTGCCAGCAGTGAAACCTTAGAGGGGAGTCCACGTGGCTACACCTTC. This codes for CASSETLEGSPRGYTF.

The gene calls are TRBV18 and TRBJ1-2; 7 bases align to TRBD1. The ends lost 6 bases at V and 1 base at J; junction bases unmatched: 17. This CDR3 has 18 residues. The germline V gene has CDR1 KGHSH and CDR2 LQKENI. CDR3 region: CASSLTPNPGQLNYGYTF. CDR3 coding DNA: TGTGCCAGCTCCCTAACGCCGAATCCGGGACAGCTTAACTATGGCTACACCTTC.

CDR3 residues: CASRIDSSGYTF. The DNA of the CDR3 is TGTGCCAGCAGGATAGACAGTTCTGGCTACACCTTC. This chain connects TRBV6-5 to TRBJ1-2, with D maybe TRBD1 (5 bases). CDR3 size: 12 residues. The V and J ends lost 6 bases and 7 bases respectively, with 12 bases between them. Looked up from germline, CDR1 is MNHEY and CDR2 is SVGAGI.

The V and J genes are TRBV5-1 and TRBJ2-3; D ambiguous. CDR1 and CDR2 from the germline V gene are SGHRS and YFSETQ. This CDR3 is built from 12 residues. Between the trimmed V and J ends, which lost 4 bases and 4 bases, there was a span of 7 bases. The CDR3 nucleotides are TGCGCCAGCAGCCCATCCTCAGATACGCAGTATTTT. As protein: CASSPSSDTQYF.

The chain links TRBV6-6 to TRBJ2-3, with 11 bases matching TRBD2. V shed 8 bases and J 2 bases; nucleotides not matched to a gene: 6. Per the germline V gene, CDR1 is MNHNY and CDR2 is SVGAGI (reference sequence). CDR3 length: 15 residues. CDR3 bases: TGTGCCAGCGGGACGGGACTAGCGGACACAGATACGCAGTATTTT. This sequence encodes CASGTGLADTDTQYF.

This rearrangement joins TRBV5-6 to TRBJ2-7, with no clear D. The CDR3 covers 14 residues. Trimming removed 1 base from V and 0 bases from J, with 8 bases in between. Germline CDR1 and CDR2: SGHDT and YYEEEE. CDR3 in amino acids: CASSLIRSSYEQYF. Here the CDR3 DNA reads TGTGCCAGCAGCTTGATCAGGAGCTCCTACGAGCAGTACTTC.

The chain combines TRBV29-1 with TRBJ1-1, with a weak D call TRBD1 (6 bases). Germline-derived CDR1 and CDR2 are SQVTM and ANQGSEA. The CDR3 is 12 residues long. The V gene lost 3 bases and the J gene lost 1 base, with 6 bases spanning the gap. The CDR3 bases are TGCAGCGTTGAGGACAGGAACACTGAAGCTTTCTTT. Amino acid sequence: CSVEDRNTEAFF. Looking up the rest from reference TRBV29-1 and TRBJ1-1 gives the full variable domain: SAVISQKPSRDICQRGTSLTIQCQVDSQVTMMFWYRQQPGQSLTLIATANQGSEATYESGFVIDKFPISRPNLTFSTLTVSNMSPEDSSIYLCSVEDRNTEAFFGQGTRLTVV.

This clone was observed a few times. V gene TRBV10-1 combines with J gene TRBJ2-7; no clear D gene. The CDR3 loop spans 14 amino acids. V was shortened by 5 bases and J by 1 base, with 12 bases between the two germline ends. Germline V gene sequence: CDR1 WNHNN, CDR2 SYGVQD (reference sequence). As DNA, the CDR3 is TGCGCCAGCAGTTTAATGGGTTTGTCCTACGAGCAGTACTTC. Protein: CASSLMGLSYEQYF.

The V and J genes are TRBV13 and TRBJ2-2; 11 bases line up with TRBD2. From germline, CDR1 is PRHDT and CDR2 FYEKMQ (reference sequence). V shed 5 bases and J 4 bases; nucleotides not matched to a gene: 6. CDR3 length equals 16 residues. The CDR3 nucleotides are TGTGCCAGCAGCCCCCCGCTAGCGGGAGGCACCGGGGAGCTGTTTTTT. This gives the protein CASSPPLAGGTGELFF.

This clone was recorded only once. V gene TRBV15 combines with J gene TRBJ2-5; D gene uncertain. Trimming took 8 bases from V and 5 from J, leaving 9 bases between them. Germline CDR1 and CDR2: LNHNV and YYDKDF (reference sequence). The CDR3 spans 11 residues. Here the CDR3 DNA reads TGTGCCACCTTAGGTTCGGAGACCCAGTACTTC. Translated, it gives CATLGSETQYF.

This chain uses TRBV13 with TRBJ2-1, with TRBD2 as a possible D gene (5 bases). V lost 1 base and J lost 1, with 8 bases in between. The CDR3 has 15 residues. Looked up from germline, CDR1 is PRHDT and CDR2 is FYEKMQ (reference sequence). CDR3 amino acids: CASSLAGTSYNEQFF. The DNA of the CDR3 is TGTGCCAGCAGCTTAGCGGGAACTTCCTACAATGAGCAGTTCTTC.

The genes are TRBV2 and TRBJ2-7, with 8 bases aligning to TRBD2. Germline CDR1 is SNHLY and CDR2 is FYNNEI. There are 13 residues in the CDR3. J was trimmed by 4 bases and V by 3 bases; bases with no gene match: 2. CDR3 bases: TGTGCCAGCAGTGACCGGGGGGGTTACGAGCAGTACTTC. Translation: CASSDRGGYEQYF.

J is TRBJ2-5 and V is TRBV7-2; D remains ambiguous. Germline V lookup: CDR1 SGHTA, CDR2 FQGNSA. The CDR3 runs 13 residues. V was trimmed by 1 base and J by 4 bases, leaving 7 bases between them. CDR3 in amino acids: CASSLVPGETQYF. The CDR3 DNA follows: TGTGCCAGCAGCTTAGTGCCGGGAGAGACCCAGTACTTC.

This chain connects TRBV28 to TRBJ2-7; 11 nucleotides align to TRBD2. This CDR3 has 19 amino acids. CDR1 and CDR2 from the germline V gene are MDHEN and SYDVKM. V shed 2 bases and J 1 base; nucleotides not matched to a gene: 13. As DNA, the CDR3 is TGTGCCAGCAGTTTAATTAGTGGATTAGCGGGAGGGGTATCCTACGAGCAGTACTTC. Amino acid sequence: CASSLISGLAGGVSYEQYF.